The rows below give T cell receptor beta chains drawn from one sample of a study of PD-1 blockade in classical Hodgkin lymphoma. Data came from immunoSEQ multiplex PCR; TCRdb stores just in-frame clones and leaves some out. Of around 99,000 clones in the sample, 81% were seen once. This specimen consisted of peripheral blood mononuclear cells (PBMCs), obtained before the second cycle of nivolumab. The receptors stem from a human donor with classical Hodgkin lymphoma. Each CDR3 is given with its conserved first and last residue. A D gene is named only where the DNA matches it firmly. Clone size is not always given. Where it is, it says once, few, many or a class for expanded clones.

CDR3aa	CDR3nt	abundance	d_gene	v_gene	j_gene	len
CASSRGNQETQYF	TGTGCCAGCAGCCGGGGGAACCAAGAGACCCAGTACTTC	NA	NA	TRBV11-2	TRBJ2-5	13
CAISPGEGTPEAFF	TGTGCCATCAGTCCGGGGGAGGGAACCCCTGAAGCTTTCTTT	NA	NA	TRBV10-3	TRBJ1-1	14
CASSLGGAYGYTF	TGTGCCAGCAGCTTAGGGGGGGCCTATGGCTACACCTTC	NA	NA	TRBV7-3	TRBJ1-2	13
CASRKEGLAGDNNEQFF	TGTGCCAGCCGGAAAGAGGGACTAGCGGGCGATAACAATGAGCAGTTCTTC	NA	NA	TRBV21-1	TRBJ2-1	17
CASTEISTDTQYF	TGTGCCAGTACTGAGATTTCAACAGATACGCAGTATTTT	once	NA	TRBV19	TRBJ2-3	13
CASSEGGGTEKLFF	TGTGCCAGCAGTGAAGGTGGAGGGACCGAAAAACTGTTTTTT	NA	NA	TRBV2	TRBJ1-4	14
CASSFSGQSDEQYF	TGCGCCAGCAGCTTCTCGGGACAGTCGGACGAGCAGTACTTC	NA	TRBD1	TRBV5-1	TRBJ2-7	14
CASSTRQGISYEQYF	TGTGCCAGCAGCACCCGACAGGGGATTTCCTACGAGCAGTACTTC	once	NA	TRBV21-1	TRBJ2-7	15
CASSDGGQKNTYEQYF	TGTGCCAGCAGCGACGGGGGACAGAAAAACACCTACGAGCAGTACTTC	NA	NA	TRBV13	TRBJ2-7	16
CASSANVQGGTEAFF	TGTGCCAGCAGCGCGAATGTACAGGGTGGAACTGAAGCTTTCTTT	NA	NA	TRBV9	TRBJ1-1	15
CASSIGTGGGGFDTEAFF	TGTGCCAGTAGTATTGGTACAGGGGGCGGTGGGTTCGACACTGAAGCTTTCTTT	NA	TRBD1	TRBV19	TRBJ1-1	18
CASSHTAQTYEQYF	TGCGCCAGCAGCCACACAGCCCAGACCTACGAGCAGTACTTC	NA	NA	TRBV5-1	TRBJ2-7	14
CASSLQGNSYEQYF	TGTGCCAGCAGCTTGCAGGGAAACTCCTACGAGCAGTACTTC	once	NA	TRBV7-8	TRBJ2-7	14
CASSVTIGGSSYNEQFF	TGTGCCAGCAGCGTCACCATAGGAGGGAGCTCCTACAATGAGCAGTTCTTC	NA	NA	TRBV11-2	TRBJ2-1	17
CASSQDGKETQYF	TGCGCCAGCAGCCAAGATGGGAAAGAGACCCAGTACTTC	NA	NA	TRBV4-3	TRBJ2-5	13
CASSYLPGGAKNIQYF	TGTGCCAGCAGTTATCTCCCAGGGGGGGCCAAAAACATTCAGTACTTC	NA	NA	TRBV27	TRBJ2-4	16
CASSPWGGVPVEQFF	TGTGCCAGCAGCCCGTGGGGAGGGGTTCCGGTTGAGCAGTTCTTC	NA	TRBD2	TRBV5-4	TRBJ2-1	15
CASSFGGVLRDF	TGTGCCAGCAGTTTCGGAGGGGTTCTAAGGGACTTC	NA	NA	TRBV2	TRBJ2-7	12
CASSQGAGETQYF	TGTGCCAGCAGCCAAGGGGCCGGCGAGACCCAGTACTTC	NA	NA	TRBV14	TRBJ2-5	13
CASSVTGTSNNEQFF	TGCGCCAGCAGCGTAACCGGGACGAGTAACAATGAGCAGTTCTTC	NA	NA	TRBV5-1	TRBJ2-1	15
CASSHWGVLSTDTQYF	TGTGCCAGCAGCCACTGGGGCGTACTCTCCACAGATACGCAGTATTTT	few	NA	TRBV2	TRBJ2-3	16
CSVEEGAGGEGGYTF	TGCAGCGTTGAAGAAGGGGCAGGGGGTGAGGGAGGCTACACCTTC	NA	TRBD1	TRBV29-1	TRBJ1-2	15
CASSPPRSTPHSYEQYF	TGTGCCAGCTCACCACCTCGGTCAACCCCACACTCCTACGAGCAGTACTTC	NA	NA	TRBV18	TRBJ2-7	17
CASSTYTGELFF	TGTGCCAGCTCAACCTACACCGGGGAGCTGTTTTTT	NA	NA	TRBV18	TRBJ2-2	12
CASSLAGAGGPTGELFF	TGTGCCAGCAGCTTGGCCGGGGCGGGAGGCCCCACCGGGGAGCTGTTTTTT	NA	TRBD2	TRBV5-4	TRBJ2-2	17
CSVEAGAETQYF	TGCAGCGTTGAAGCGGGTGCCGAGACGCAGTATTTT	NA	NA	TRBV29-1	TRBJ2-3	12
CASSQDSRSEQFF	TGTGCCAGCAGCCAAGATTCGCGCTCTGAGCAGTTCTTC	NA	NA	TRBV4-2	TRBJ2-1	13
CASSTQGNRARYGYTF	TGTGCCAGTAGTACCCAGGGAAACCGCGCGCGTTATGGCTACACCTTC	NA	NA	TRBV19	TRBJ1-2	16
CASSKQVLGGNTIYF	TGTGCCAGTAGTAAACAGGTACTTGGCGGAAACACCATATATTTT	NA	NA	TRBV19	TRBJ1-3	15
CASSPMGYGYTF	TGTGCCAGCAGTCCCATGGGCTATGGCTACACCTTC	NA	NA	TRBV6-5	TRBJ1-2	12
CASSPQNTGELFF	TGTGCCAGCAGCCCGCAGAACACCGGGGAGCTGTTTTTT	NA	NA	TRBV14	TRBJ2-2	13
CASSIRGGTVNSYEQYF	TGTGCCAGTAGTATCCGTGGAGGTACGGTCAACTCCTACGAGCAGTACTTC	NA	NA	TRBV19	TRBJ2-7	17
CASSLKGQGYGYTF	TGTGCCAGCAGCTTAAAGGGGCAGGGATATGGCTACACCTTC	NA	NA	TRBV7-9	TRBJ1-2	14
CASSVRTGSYNEQFF	TGTGCCAGCAGCGTCCGGACAGGGAGTTACAATGAGCAGTTCTTC	once	TRBD1	TRBV9	TRBJ2-1	15
CASSQTGGLPSGNTIYF	TGTGCCAGCAGTCAAACAGGGGGGCTACCCTCTGGAAACACCATATATTTT	NA	TRBD1	TRBV28	TRBJ1-3	17
CASRERAGEASYTDTQYF	TGTGCCAGCAGAGAAAGGGCAGGGGAAGCCTCATACACAGATACGCAGTATTTT	NA	NA	TRBV2	TRBJ2-3	18
CAWSVLDSENQPQHF	TGTGCCTGGAGTGTGCTTGACAGTGAGAATCAGCCCCAGCATTTT	NA	NA	TRBV30	TRBJ1-5	15
CAIREDRGQHGELFF	TGTGCCATCAGGGAAGACAGGGGGCAACACGGGGAGCTGTTTTTT	once	TRBD1	TRBV10-3	TRBJ2-2	15
CASSLRDPTYEQYF	TGTGCCAGCAGCTTGAGGGACCCCACCTACGAGCAGTACTTC	NA	NA	TRBV5-6	TRBJ2-7	14
CASSQTPSGNTIYF	TGTGCCAGCAGCCAAACACCTTCTGGAAACACCATATATTTT	NA	NA	TRBV9	TRBJ1-3	14
CASSSPGTGTYEQYF	TGTGCCAGCAGTTCTCCCGGGACAGGCACCTACGAGCAGTACTTC	NA	TRBD1	TRBV28	TRBJ2-7	15